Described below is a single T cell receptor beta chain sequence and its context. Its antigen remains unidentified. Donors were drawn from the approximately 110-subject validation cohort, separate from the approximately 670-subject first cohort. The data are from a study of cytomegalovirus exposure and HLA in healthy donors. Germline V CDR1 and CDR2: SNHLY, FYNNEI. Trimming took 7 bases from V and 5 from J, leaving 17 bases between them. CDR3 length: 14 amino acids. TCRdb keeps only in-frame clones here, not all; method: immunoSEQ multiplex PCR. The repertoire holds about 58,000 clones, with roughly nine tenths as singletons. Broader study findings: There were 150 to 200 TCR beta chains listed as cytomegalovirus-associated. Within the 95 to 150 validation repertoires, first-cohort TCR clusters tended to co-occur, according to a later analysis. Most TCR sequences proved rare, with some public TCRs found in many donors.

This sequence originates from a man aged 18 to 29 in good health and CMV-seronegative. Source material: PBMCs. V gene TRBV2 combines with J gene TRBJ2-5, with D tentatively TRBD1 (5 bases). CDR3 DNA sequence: TGTGCCAGCATGGTTCAGGCCGCAGGGGAGACCCAGTACTTC. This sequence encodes CASMVQAAGETQYF.